This T cell receptor beta chain was sequenced for a study of blood T cell repertoires in COVID-19. Study context: COVID-19 samples from acute and convalescent phases originated in the United States, Italy and Spain. T cells, B-cell-depleted T cells, or PBMCs provided the cDNA or gDNA that served as material.

Study processing details: Estimated nucleated cell counts came from reference gene primer amplification. Sequencing used immunoSEQ multiplex PCR; TCRdb keeps in-frame clones, though not all of them. The V and J calls and clone size were taken over from that table, and D and trimming were inferred from the DNA. The sample records about 110,000 clones, 60% to 85% being singletons. Germline V gene data show CDR1 as SNHLY and CDR2 as FYNNEI. This CDR3 spans 13 amino acids. J lost 5 bases, V lost 9 bases, and 4 bases had no gene match. This clone is a singleton in its sample. This receptor was taken from a woman between 40 and 50 years old with acute or convalescent COVID-19. Sequenced input: peripheral blood. This chain uses TRBV2 with TRBJ2-1, with TRBD2 matching 10 bases. The CDR3 here is CASNSGGHNEQFF. DNA for the CDR3: TGTGCCAGTAATAGCGGGGGGCACAATGAGCAGTTCTTC.